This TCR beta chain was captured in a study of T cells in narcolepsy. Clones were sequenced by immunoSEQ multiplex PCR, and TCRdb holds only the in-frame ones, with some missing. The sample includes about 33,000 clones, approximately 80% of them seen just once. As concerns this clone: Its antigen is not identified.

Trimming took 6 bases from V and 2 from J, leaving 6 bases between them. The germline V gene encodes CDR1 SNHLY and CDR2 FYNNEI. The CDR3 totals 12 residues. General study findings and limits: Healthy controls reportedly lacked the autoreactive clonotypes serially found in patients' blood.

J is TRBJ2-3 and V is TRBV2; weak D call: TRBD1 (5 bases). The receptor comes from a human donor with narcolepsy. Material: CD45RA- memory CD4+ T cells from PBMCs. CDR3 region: CASRGLTDTQYF. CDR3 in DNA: TGTGCCAGCAGGGGGCTCACAGATACGCAGTATTTT. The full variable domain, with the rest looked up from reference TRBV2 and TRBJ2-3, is EPEVTQTPSHQVTQMGQEVILRCVPISNHLYFYWYRQILGQKVEFLVSFYNNEISEKSEIFDDQFSVERPDGSNFTLKIRSTKLEDSAMYFCASRGLTDTQYFGPGTRLTVL.